This T cell receptor (beta chain) is from a study of chemoradiotherapy in HPV16-positive cancers. Regarding the study as a whole: Non-HPV-specific T cells did not expand in tumors during treatment, whereas candidate HPV-specific clones and E7-related motifs did. HPV-specific T cells were functionally defined from only two HPV16-positive patients. HPV-responsive T-cell expansion during chemoradiotherapy was linked to improved recurrence-free survival in HPV16-positive patients.

Some clones are missing from TCRdb's copy, which holds only in-frame ones; the method was immunoSEQ multiplex PCR. The sample contains 15,000 or so clones, approximately 90% of which appear only once. Repeated repertoire sampling spanned the course of chemoradiotherapy. The CDR3 extends over 20 amino acids. The germline V gene encodes CDR1 LNHDA and CDR2 SQIVND (reference sequence). V lost 4 bases to trimming and J lost 6 bases; unmatched junction nucleotides: 24. A remark on this clone: Its antigen is unknown.

The TCR was taken from a human donor with HPV-associated anogenital cancer. This specimen was blood, taken from a patient who underwent chemoradiotherapy. The rearrangement uses TRBV19 and TRBJ1-5, with TRBD1 matching over 7 bases. The CDR3: CASSNHRGGGLVSASQPQHF. CDR3 coding DNA: TGTGCCAGTAGTAATCACAGGGGAGGGGGCCTTGTATCTGCGAGTCAGCCCCAGCATTTT.